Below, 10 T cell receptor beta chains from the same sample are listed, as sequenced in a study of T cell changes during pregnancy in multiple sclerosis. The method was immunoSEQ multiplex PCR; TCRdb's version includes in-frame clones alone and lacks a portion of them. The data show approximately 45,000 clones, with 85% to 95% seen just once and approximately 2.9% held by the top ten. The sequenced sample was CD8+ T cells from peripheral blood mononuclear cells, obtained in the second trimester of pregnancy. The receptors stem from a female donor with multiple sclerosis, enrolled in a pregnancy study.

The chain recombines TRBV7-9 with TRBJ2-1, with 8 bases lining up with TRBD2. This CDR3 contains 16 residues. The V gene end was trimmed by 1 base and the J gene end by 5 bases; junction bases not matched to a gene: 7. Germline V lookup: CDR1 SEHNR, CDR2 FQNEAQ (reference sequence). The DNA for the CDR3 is TGTGCCAGCAGCTTAGTACGCAGCGGGGGACACAATGAGCAGTTCTTC. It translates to CASSLVRSGGHNEQFF.

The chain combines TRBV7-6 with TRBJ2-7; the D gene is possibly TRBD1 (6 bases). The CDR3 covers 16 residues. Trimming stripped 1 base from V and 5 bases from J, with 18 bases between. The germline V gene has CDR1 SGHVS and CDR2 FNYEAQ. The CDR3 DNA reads TGTGCCAGCAGCTTAGATGGGGGCGCAATGGTGGACGAGCAGTACTTC. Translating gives CASSLDGGAMVDEQYF.

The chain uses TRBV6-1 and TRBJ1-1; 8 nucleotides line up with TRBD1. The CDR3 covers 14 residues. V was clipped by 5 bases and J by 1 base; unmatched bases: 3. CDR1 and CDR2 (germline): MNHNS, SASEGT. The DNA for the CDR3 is TGTGCCAGCAGTCCGGACAGGGCGAACACTGAAGCTTTCTTT. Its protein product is CASSPDRANTEAFF.

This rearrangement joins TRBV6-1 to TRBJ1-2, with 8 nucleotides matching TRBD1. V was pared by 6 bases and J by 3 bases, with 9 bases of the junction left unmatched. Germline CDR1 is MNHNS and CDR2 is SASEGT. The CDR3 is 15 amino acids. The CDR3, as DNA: TGTGCCAGCAGCATAATAGACAGGGGCGACTATGGCTACACCTTC. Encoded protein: CASSIIDRGDYGYTF.

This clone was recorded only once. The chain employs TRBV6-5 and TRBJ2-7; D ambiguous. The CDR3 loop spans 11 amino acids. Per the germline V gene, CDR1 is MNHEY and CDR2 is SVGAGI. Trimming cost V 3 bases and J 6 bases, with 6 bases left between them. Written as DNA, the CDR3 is TGTGCCAGCAGTTATAGTGTCGAGCAGTACTTC. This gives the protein CASSYSVEQYF.

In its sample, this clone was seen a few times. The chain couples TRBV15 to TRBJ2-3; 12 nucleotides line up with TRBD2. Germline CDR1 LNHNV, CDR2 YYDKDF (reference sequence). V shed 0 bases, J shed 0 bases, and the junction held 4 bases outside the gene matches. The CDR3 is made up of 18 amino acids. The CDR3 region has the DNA TGTGCCACCAGCAGAGATCTAGCGGGGGGGCCTAGCACAGATACGCAGTATTTT. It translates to CATSRDLAGGPSTDTQYF.

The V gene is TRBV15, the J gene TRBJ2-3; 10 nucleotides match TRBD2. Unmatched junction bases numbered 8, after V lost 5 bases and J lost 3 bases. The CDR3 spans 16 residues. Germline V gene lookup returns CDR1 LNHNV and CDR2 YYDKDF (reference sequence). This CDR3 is CATSGQRGGKTDTQYF. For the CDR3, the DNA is TGTGCCACCAGCGGGCAGCGGGGGGGCAAAACAGATACGCAGTATTTT.

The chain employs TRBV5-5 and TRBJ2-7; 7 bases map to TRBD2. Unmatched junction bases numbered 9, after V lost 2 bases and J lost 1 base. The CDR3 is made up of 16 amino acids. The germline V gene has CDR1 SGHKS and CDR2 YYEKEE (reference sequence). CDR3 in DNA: TGTGCCAGCAGCTTTCGGTGGGAGGGCGGTTCCTACGAGCAGTACTTC. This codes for CASSFRWEGGSYEQYF.

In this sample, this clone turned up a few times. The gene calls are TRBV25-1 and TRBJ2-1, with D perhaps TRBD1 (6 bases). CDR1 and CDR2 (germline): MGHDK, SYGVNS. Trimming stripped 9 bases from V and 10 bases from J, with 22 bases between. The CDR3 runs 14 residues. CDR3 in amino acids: CARGTGTPDSEQFF. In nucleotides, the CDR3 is TGTGCCAGGGGAACCGGGACACCAGACTCGGAGCAGTTCTTC.

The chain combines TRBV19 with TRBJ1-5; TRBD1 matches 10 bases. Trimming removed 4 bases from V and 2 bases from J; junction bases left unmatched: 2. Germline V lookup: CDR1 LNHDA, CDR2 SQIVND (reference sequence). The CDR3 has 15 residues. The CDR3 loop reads CASSRGTGGNQPQHF. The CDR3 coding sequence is TGTGCCAGTAGTAGGGGGACAGGGGGCAATCAGCCCCAGCATTTT. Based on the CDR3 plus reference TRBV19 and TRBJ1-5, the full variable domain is DGGITQSPKYLFRKEGQNVTLSCEQNLNHDAMYWYRQDPGQGLRLIYYSQIVNDFQKGDIAEGYSVSREKKESFPLTVTSAQKNPTAFYLCASSRGTGGNQPQHFGDGTRLSIL.